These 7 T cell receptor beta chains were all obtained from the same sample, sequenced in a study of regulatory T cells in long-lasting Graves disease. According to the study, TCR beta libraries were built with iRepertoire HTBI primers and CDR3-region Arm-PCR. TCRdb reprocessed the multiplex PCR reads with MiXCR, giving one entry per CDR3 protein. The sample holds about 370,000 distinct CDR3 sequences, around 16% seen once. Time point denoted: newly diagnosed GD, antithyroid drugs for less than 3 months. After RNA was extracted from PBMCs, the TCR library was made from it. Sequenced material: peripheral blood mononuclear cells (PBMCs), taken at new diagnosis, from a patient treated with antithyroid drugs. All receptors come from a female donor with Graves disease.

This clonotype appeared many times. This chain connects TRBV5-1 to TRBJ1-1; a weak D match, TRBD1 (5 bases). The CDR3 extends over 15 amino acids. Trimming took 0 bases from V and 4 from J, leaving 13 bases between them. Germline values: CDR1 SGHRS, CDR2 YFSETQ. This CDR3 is CASSLAGDAGTEAFF. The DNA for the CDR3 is TGCGCCAGCAGCTTGGCGGGGGACGCGGGCACTGAAGCTTTCTTT.

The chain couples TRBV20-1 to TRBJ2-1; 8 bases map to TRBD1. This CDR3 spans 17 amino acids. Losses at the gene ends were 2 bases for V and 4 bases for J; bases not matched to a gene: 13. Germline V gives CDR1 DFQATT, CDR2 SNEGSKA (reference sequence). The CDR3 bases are TGCAGTGCTAGACCTCACCCCCAGGGGGCGAGGTACAATGAGCAGTTCTTC. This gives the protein CSARPHPQGARYNEQFF.

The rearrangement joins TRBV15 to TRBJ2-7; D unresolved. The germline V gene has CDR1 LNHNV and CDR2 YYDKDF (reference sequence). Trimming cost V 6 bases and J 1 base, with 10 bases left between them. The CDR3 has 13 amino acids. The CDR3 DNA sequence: TGTGCCACCAGTAGCAAGGTTTCCTACGAGCAGTACTTC. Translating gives CATSSKVSYEQYF. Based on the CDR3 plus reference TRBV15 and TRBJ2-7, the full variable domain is DAMVIQNPRYQVTQFGKPVTLSCSQTLNHNVMYWYQQKSSQAPKLLFHYYDKDFNNEADTPDNFQSRRPNTSFCFLDIRSPGLGDTAMYLCATSSKVSYEQYFGPGTRLTVT.

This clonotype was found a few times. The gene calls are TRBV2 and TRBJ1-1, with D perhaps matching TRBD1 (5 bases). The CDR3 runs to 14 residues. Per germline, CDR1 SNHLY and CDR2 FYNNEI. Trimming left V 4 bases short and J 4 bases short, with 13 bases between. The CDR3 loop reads CASSVRAVSTEAFF. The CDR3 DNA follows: TGTGCCAGCAGTGTCAGGGCCGTATCCACTGAAGCTTTCTTT.

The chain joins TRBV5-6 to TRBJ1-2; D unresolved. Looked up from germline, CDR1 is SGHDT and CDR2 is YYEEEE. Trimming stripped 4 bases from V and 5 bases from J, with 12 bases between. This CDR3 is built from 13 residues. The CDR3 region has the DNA TGTGCCAGCAGCACCGCATTGAGATATGGCTACACCTTC. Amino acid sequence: CASSTALRYGYTF.

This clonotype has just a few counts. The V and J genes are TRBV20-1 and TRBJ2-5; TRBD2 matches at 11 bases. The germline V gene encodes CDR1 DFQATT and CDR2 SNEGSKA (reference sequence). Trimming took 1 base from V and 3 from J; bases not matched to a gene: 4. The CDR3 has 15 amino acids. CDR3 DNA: TGCAGTGCTAGAGTCGCGACTAGCGGGAAAGAGACCCAGTACTTC. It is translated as CSARVATSGKETQYF.

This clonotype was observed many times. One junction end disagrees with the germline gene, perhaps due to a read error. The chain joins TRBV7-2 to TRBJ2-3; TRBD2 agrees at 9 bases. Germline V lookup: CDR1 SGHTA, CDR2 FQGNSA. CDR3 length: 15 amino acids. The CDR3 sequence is CASSVASGGSDTQYF. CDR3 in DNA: TGTGCCAGCAGCGTAGCGAGCGGGGGGTCCGATACGCAGTATTTT. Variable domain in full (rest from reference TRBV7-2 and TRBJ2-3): GAGVSQSPSNKVTEKGKDVELRCDPISGHTALYWYRQSLGQGLEFLIYFQGNSAPDKSGLPSDRFSAERTGGSVSTLTIQRTQQEDSAVYLCASSVASGGSDTQYFGPGTRLTVL.